Below, 14 T cell receptor beta chains from the same sample are listed, as sequenced in a study of blood T cell repertoires in COVID-19. The table came from immunoSEQ multiplex PCR; TCRdb's copy has only in-frame clones and leaves some out. The data show 500,000 or so clones, with approximately 86% seen just once and 0.7% held by the top ten. Source material: PBMCs or T cells enriched from blood (not recorded which). These receptors were taken from a woman younger than 30 who had recovered from COVID-19.

V is TRBV5-4 and J is TRBJ2-3, with 12 bases fitting TRBD2. V lost 0 bases to trimming and J lost 5 bases; unmatched junction nucleotides: 7. The germline V gene has CDR1 SGHNT and CDR2 YYREEE (reference sequence). The CDR3 sequence is 17 residues long. The CDR3 protein is CASSLDSSGGAGDTQYF. The CDR3 nucleotides read TGTGCCAGCAGCTTGGATTCTAGCGGGGGGGCTGGAGATACGCAGTATTTT.

The J gene is TRBJ1-1, the V gene TRBV7-9; D gene uncertain. The CDR3 has 14 residues. V was pared by 5 bases and J by 0 bases, with 10 bases between. The germline CDR1 and CDR2 sequences are SEHNR and FQNEAQ (reference sequence). The CDR3 DNA reads as TGTGCCAGCAGCCCTTCTTCTATGAACACTGAAGCTTTCTTT. It encodes CASSPSSMNTEAFF.

The rearrangement uses TRBV6-1 and TRBJ1-6; 10 bases align to TRBD1. The V and J ends lost 3 bases and 7 bases, in that order; junction bases with no gene match: 0. CDR3 size: 14 residues. CDR1 and CDR2 from the germline V gene are MNHNS and SASEGT. CDR3 amino acids: CASSEGQGNSPLHF. The CDR3 DNA reads TGTGCCAGCAGTGAGGGACAGGGGAATTCACCCCTCCACTTT.

DNA for the CDR3: TGTGCCAGTAGTATGCCCGAAAGGGGCCTTGAAAACGTCTACGAGCAGTACTTC. As protein: CASSMPERGLENVYEQYF. This chain connects TRBV19 to TRBJ2-7; possibly TRBD1 for D (5 bases). The CDR3 is made up of 18 amino acids. CDR1 is LNHDA, CDR2 SQIVND, per germline (reference sequence). Trimming took off 3 bases at V and 3 bases at J, with 24 bases between the two ends.

V usage is TRBV7-9 and J usage is TRBJ1-2, with 8 bases identical to TRBD1. CDR1 is SEHNR, CDR2 FQNEAQ, per germline (reference sequence). This CDR3 spans 13 amino acids. After removal of 6 bases from V and 8 bases from J, the junction contained 8 bases not matched to a gene. The CDR3 region has the DNA TGTGCCAGCAGACAGGGGGAGGGGAACGGCTACACCTTC. Protein: CASRQGEGNGYTF.

This clone appeared a single time. The gene calls are TRBV29-1 and TRBJ1-1; D is perhaps TRBD1 (5 bases). V dropped 6 bases and J dropped 3 bases, with 11 bases sitting between them. Germline V gene sequence: CDR1 SQVTM, CDR2 ANQGSEA. The CDR3 is 12 amino acids. This CDR3 is CSVLTAYTEAFF. The CDR3 region has the DNA TGCAGCGTCCTGACAGCGTACACTGAAGCTTTCTTT. Drawing the rest from reference TRBV29-1 and TRBJ1-1, the complete variable domain is SAVISQKPSRDICQRGTSLTIQCQVDSQVTMMFWYRQQPGQSLTLIATANQGSEATYESGFVIDKFPISRPNLTFSTLTVSNMSPEDSSIYLCSVLTAYTEAFFGQGTRLTVV.

The chain uses TRBV5-8 and TRBJ1-2; 7 bases align to TRBD1. V trimming: 3 bases; J trimming: 13 bases; junction bases outside the gene matches: 24. The length of the CDR3 is 17 residues. Germline lookup yields CDR1 SGHTS and CDR2 YDEGEE. This chain's CDR3 is CASSSFQGESTPKEITF. CDR3 coding DNA: TGTGCCAGCAGCTCATTCCAGGGGGAATCAACCCCCAAGGAAATCACCTTC.

V usage is TRBV7-9 and J usage is TRBJ2-3; 8 bases match TRBD1. The junction had 7 bases not matched to a gene; V was cut back by 5 bases and J by 0 bases. The germline V gene encodes CDR1 SEHNR and CDR2 FQNEAQ (reference sequence). There are 16 residues in the CDR3. In DNA form, the CDR3 reads TGTGCCAGCAGCACCGGGACAGGAGAGAGCACAGATACGCAGTATTTT. As protein: CASSTGTGESTDTQYF.

This clone was seen a few times. The V gene is TRBV5-1, the J gene TRBJ2-5; a possible D gene is TRBD2 (7 bases). This CDR3 has 16 amino acids. Germline V gives CDR1 SGHRS, CDR2 YFSETQ. V gave up 0 bases and J gave up 4 bases, with 16 bases separating them. CDR3 in DNA: TGCGCCAGCAGCTTGGACCGGGGGGCATTGTTAGAGACCCAGTACTTC. As protein: CASSLDRGALLETQYF.

This sequence joins TRBV7-9 and TRBJ2-7; possible D gene TRBD1, 6 bases. The CDR3 consists of 15 residues. Germline values: CDR1 SEHNR, CDR2 FQNEAQ (reference sequence). Trimming stripped 3 bases from V and 3 bases from J, with 15 bases between. CDR3 sequence: CASSLEAGTIYEQYF. In nucleotides, the CDR3 is TGTGCCAGCAGCTTGGAGGCTGGGACAATCTACGAGCAGTACTTC.

The chain employs TRBV10-1 and TRBJ1-5; 7 positions match TRBD1. The V segment lost 10 bases and the J segment 1 base; nucleotides outside the gene matches: 13. CDR3 length: 16 amino acids. Per the germline V gene, CDR1 is WNHNN and CDR2 is SYGVQD (reference sequence). The CDR3 DNA reads as TGCGCCATGTGGGCAGGGGGAGATGGAAGCAATCAGCCCCAGCATTTT. Translating gives CAMWAGGDGSNQPQHF.

The chain links TRBV4-2 to TRBJ2-3; 12 bases align to TRBD2. After removal of 6 bases from V and 3 bases from J, the junction contained 7 bases not matched to a gene. The CDR3 totals 16 residues. Germline V CDR1 and CDR2: LGHNA, YNFKEQ. CDR3 region: CASSFRTSGDTDTQYF. The DNA of the CDR3 is TGTGCCAGCAGTTTCCGGACTAGCGGGGATACAGATACGCAGTATTTT.

The chain recombines TRBV27 with TRBJ1-3, with no clear D. CDR3 length: 14 residues. The V gene's germline CDR1 is MNHEY and CDR2 SMNVEV (reference sequence). Trimming cost V 7 bases and J 4 bases, with 14 bases left between them. CDR3 protein: CASKRTFAGNTIYF. In DNA form, the CDR3 reads TGTGCCAGCAAGAGGACTTTTGCGGGAAACACCATATATTTT.

This clone was detected only a few times. The chain carries TRBV15 and TRBJ2-2, with unresolved D. The CDR3 contains 12 residues. Germline-derived CDR1 and CDR2 are LNHNV and YYDKDF (reference sequence). Trimming left V 4 bases short and J 13 bases short, with 13 bases between. The CDR3 nucleotides are TGTGCCACCAGCACAAACGCCCCCGGGCTGTTTTTT. This translates into CATSTNAPGLFF.